What follows are 22 T cell receptor beta chains derived from one specimen sequenced in a study of beta chain features in type 1 diabetes. General study results and limits: There was a moderate but significant shortening of TCRB CDR3s in all four CD4+ subsets of Type 1 diabetes patients.

Expressed TCRB transcripts were sequenced after all isolated RNA was converted to cDNA. Libraries were prepared by immunoSEQ multiplex PCR; TCRdb keeps only in-frame clonotypes and omits some of them. Of a few hundred thousand clones in the sample, roughly 21% were seen once. What these receptors recognize is not known. Sequencing was performed on naive CD4+ T cells from blood. Receptor source: a woman in her thirties or forties with type 1 diabetes.

In this sample, this clone turned up a few times. The chain couples TRBV28 to TRBJ2-7; 7 bases are shared with TRBD1. The CDR3 length is 15 residues. The V segment lost 6 bases and the J segment 1 base; nucleotides outside the gene matches: 9. The germline gives CDR1 MDHEN, CDR2 SYDVKM. Written as DNA, the CDR3 is TGTGCCAGCAGAGGTGGGACAGCAAGTTCCTACGAGCAGTACTTC. Amino acid sequence: CASRGGTASSYEQYF.

CDR3 residues: CSVVFQTPNYGYTF. CDR3 nucleotide sequence: TGCAGCGTCGTCTTCCAGACTCCTAACTATGGCTACACCTTC. The V gene is TRBV29-1, the J gene TRBJ1-2, with D unresolved. The ends were cut back, 6 bases at V and 0 bases at J, with 14 bases in the middle. Germline assignment: CDR1 SQVTM and CDR2 ANQGSEA. CDR3 size: 14 residues.

J is TRBJ2-7 and V is TRBV4-1, with 8 bases identical to TRBD2. Germline trimming cut 1 base from V and 2 bases from J; bases unmatched to any gene: 7. This CDR3 is 16 amino acids long. In germline, CDR1 is MGHRA, CDR2 YSYEKL. CDR3 amino acids: CASSQAPGGVPYEQYF. For the CDR3, the DNA is TGCGCCAGCAGCCAAGCTCCCGGGGGGGTACCCTACGAGCAGTACTTC.

In DNA, the CDR3 is TGTGCCAGCAGCGTAGAGCACAGGGGTTACGAGCAGTACTTC. Protein: CASSVEHRGYEQYF. The V and J genes are TRBV9 and TRBJ2-7; the match to TRBD1 covers 7 bases. Trimming at V came to 0 bases and at J to 4 bases, leaving 4 bases not matched to a gene. The CDR3 covers 14 residues. From germline, CDR1 is SGDLS and CDR2 YYNGEE.

The CDR3 region is CAISAGEVYGYTF. The CDR3 DNA follows: TGTGCCATCAGTGCGGGTGAAGTCTATGGCTACACCTTC. J is TRBJ1-2 and V is TRBV10-3; D not resolved. V lost 4 bases and J 4 bases, leaving 10 bases between the germline ends. The germline V gene encodes CDR1 ENHRY and CDR2 SYGVKD. CDR3 length: 13 amino acids.

The rearrangement joins TRBV18 to TRBJ2-7, with 9 bases fitting TRBD1. Losses at the gene ends were 4 bases for V and 0 bases for J; bases not matched to a gene: 10. CDR3 length equals 17 residues. CDR1 and CDR2 from the germline V gene are KGHSH and LQKENI. DNA for the CDR3: TGTGCCAGCTCACTCGAAAGGGACAGGGTGTTCTCCTACGAGCAGTACTTC. This sequence encodes CASSLERDRVFSYEQYF. Using reference TRBV18 and TRBJ2-7 for the parts outside the CDR3, the full variable domain is NAGVMQNPRHLVRRRGQEARLRCSPMKGHSHVYWYRQLPEEGLKFMVYLQKENIIDESGMPKERFSAEFPKEGPSILRIQQVVRGDSAAYFCASSLERDRVFSYEQYFGPGTRLTVT.

The sample holds a few counts of this clone. The rearrangement uses TRBV25-1 and TRBJ2-5; possibly TRBD1 for D (5 bases). The CDR3 is made up of 16 amino acids. Germline V gene sequence: CDR1 MGHDK, CDR2 SYGVNS. Trimming took 6 bases from V and 5 from J, leaving 22 bases between them. CDR3: CASSDNRAAGRETQYF. The CDR3 DNA follows: TGTGCCAGCAGCGACAATCGGGCAGCAGGGCGGGAGACCCAGTACTTC.

The chain recombines TRBV28 with TRBJ2-2, with 7 bases aligning to TRBD1. V lost 6 bases to trimming and J lost 3 bases; unmatched junction nucleotides: 7. The CDR3 has 15 residues. The germline V gene has CDR1 MDHEN and CDR2 SYDVKM. The CDR3 loop reads CASRGTDLHTGELFF. The CDR3 DNA follows: TGTGCCAGCAGAGGGACAGATCTCCACACCGGGGAGCTGTTTTTT.

The rearrangement links TRBV7-9 to TRBJ2-3; D unresolved. Per the germline V gene, CDR1 is SEHNR and CDR2 is FQNEAQ (reference sequence). V was trimmed by 4 bases and J by 0 bases, leaving 11 bases between them. This CDR3 has 15 residues. In nucleotides, the CDR3 is TGTGCCAGCAGCTCATCACGAACAAGCACAGATACGCAGTATTTT. It encodes CASSSSRTSTDTQYF.

In its sample, this clone was seen once. The chain carries TRBV28 and TRBJ1-1; 7 positions agree with TRBD1. Germline CDR1 and CDR2: MDHEN and SYDVKM. The V gene end was trimmed by 3 bases and the J gene end by 4 bases; junction bases not matched to a gene: 5. The CDR3 is 14 residues long. The CDR3 sequence is CASSFGNRGTEAFF. The CDR3 region has the DNA TGTGCCAGCAGTTTTGGCAACAGGGGCACTGAAGCTTTCTTT. The full variable domain, completed using reference TRBV28 and TRBJ1-1, is DVKVTQSSRYLVKRTGEKVFLECVQDMDHENMFWYRQDPGLGLRLIYFSYDVKMKEKGDIPEGYSVSREKKERFSLILESASTNQTSMYLCASSFGNRGTEAFFGQGTRLTVV.

In this sample, this clone turned up a few times. The chain has TRBV4-1 and TRBJ2-1; TRBD2 agrees at 11 bases. The CDR3 consists of 16 residues. V dropped 6 bases and J dropped 5; count of bases not matched to a gene: 9. Germline loops: CDR1 MGHRA, CDR2 YSYEKL. CDR3 sequence reads: CASSKSASGGNNEQFF. CDR3 sequence (DNA): TGCGCCAGCAGTAAAAGTGCTAGCGGGGGGAACAATGAGCAGTTCTTC.

This clone was seen a handful of times. The chain uses TRBV4-2 and TRBJ1-2; TRBD1 matches 7 bases. V was pared by 3 bases and J by 6 bases, with 10 bases of the junction left unmatched. This CDR3 spans 15 amino acids. The germline V gene has CDR1 LGHNA and CDR2 YNFKEQ. CDR3 bases: TGTGCCAGCAGCCAGAACAGGGGTTCTCATGATGGCTACACCTTC. Translating it yields CASSQNRGSHDGYTF.

The chain recombines TRBV18 with TRBJ1-3; 9 nucleotides agree with TRBD1. With V trimmed by 0 bases and J by 3 bases, 3 bases remained unmatched. Germline values: CDR1 KGHSH, CDR2 LQKENI. The CDR3 spans 16 residues. Here the CDR3 DNA reads TGTGCCAGCTCACCACCACAGGGGGCCTATGGAAACACCATATATTTT. Protein sequence: CASSPPQGAYGNTIYF. Together with reference TRBV18 and TRBJ1-3, the CDR3 gives the full variable domain: NAGVMQNPRHLVRRRGQEARLRCSPMKGHSHVYWYRQLPEEGLKFMVYLQKENIIDESGMPKERFSAEFPKEGPSILRIQQVVRGDSAAYFCASSPPQGAYGNTIYFGEGSWLTVV.

The chain joins TRBV19 to TRBJ2-1, with D perhaps TRBD1 (6 bases). The CDR3 has 12 amino acids. V lost 5 bases, J lost 10 bases, and 12 bases lay in between. The V gene's germline CDR1 is LNHDA and CDR2 SQIVND (reference sequence). The CDR3 spells CASSGGQREQFF. Written as DNA, the CDR3 is TGTGCCAGTAGTGGGGGCCAGAGGGAGCAGTTCTTC.

This clone was counted between two and nine times. This chain connects TRBV5-1 to TRBJ2-1; tentatively, D is TRBD1 (5 bases). V lost 4 bases, J lost 5 bases, and 16 bases lay in between. The CDR3 has 15 residues. CDR1 and CDR2 (germline): SGHRS, YFSETQ. The CDR3 DNA reads as TGCGCCAGCAGCCTACCTCGACAGTCACACAATGAGCAGTTCTTC. Translation gives CASSLPRQSHNEQFF. Combining the CDR3 with reference TRBV5-1 and TRBJ2-1 gives the whole variable domain KAGVTQTPRYLIKTRGQQVTLSCSPISGHRSVSWYQQTPGQGLQFLFEYFSETQRNKGNFPGRFSGRQFSNSRSEMNVSTLELGDSALYLCASSLPRQSHNEQFFGPGTRLTVL.

A few counts support this clone. The gene calls are TRBV13 and TRBJ2-7, with D possibly being TRBD1 (6 bases). Trimming took off 1 base at V and 4 bases at J, with 11 bases between the two ends. CDR1 is PRHDT, CDR2 FYEKMQ, per germline (reference sequence). This CDR3 contains 14 residues. CDR3 coding DNA: TGTGCCAGCAGCTTAGCCGGGACATCGTACGAGCAGTACTTC. Translating gives CASSLAGTSYEQYF.

This clone was detected only a few times. The V call is TRBV6-1, the J call TRBJ1-5, with TRBD1 matching over 11 bases. This CDR3 comprises 18 residues. The germline CDR1 and CDR2 sequences are MNHNS and SASEGT. Trimming at V came to 1 base and at J to 1 base, leaving 6 bases not matched to a gene. CDR3 loop: CASSEDWGQGVSNQPQHF. The CDR3 coding sequence is TGTGCCAGCAGTGAAGACTGGGGACAGGGGGTAAGCAATCAGCCCCAGCATTTT.

A few counts support this clone. V is TRBV7-2 and J is TRBJ2-7; TRBD2 matches 8 bases. In germline, CDR1 is SGHTA, CDR2 FQGNSA. The CDR3 consists of 16 residues. J lost 4 bases, V lost 5 bases, and 13 bases had no gene match. CDR3 sequence reads: CASSLGLASSRYEQYF. The CDR3 DNA reads TGTGCCAGCAGCCTTGGACTAGCCTCGAGTAGGTACGAGCAGTACTTC.

This clone has a handful of counts. The rearrangement joins TRBV4-1 to TRBJ2-7; perhaps TRBD1 as D (6 bases). CDR3 length: 15 amino acids. V lost 0 bases to trimming and J lost 1 base, with 10 bases between them. Germline-derived CDR1 and CDR2 are MGHRA and YSYEKL. The CDR3 DNA follows: TGCGCCAGCAGCCAAGAACAGGGTTTGTCCTACGAGCAGTACTTC. Residues: CASSQEQGLSYEQYF.

This clone was seen a few times. This chain uses TRBV6-1 with TRBJ2-1, with TRBD2 matching 8 bases. CDR1 and CDR2 from the germline V gene are MNHNS and SASEGT. V lost 3 bases to trimming and J lost 7 bases; unmatched junction nucleotides: 8. The CDR3 sequence is 15 residues long. The CDR3 coding sequence is TGTGCCAGCAGTGAGGAGAGTAGCGGGAAAAATGAGCAGTTCTTC. This gives the protein CASSEESSGKNEQFF.

The CDR3, as DNA: TGTGCCTGGAACGCTATGACAGGGGGCACTGAAGCTTTCTTT. Translating gives CAWNAMTGGTEAFF. The genes are TRBV30 and TRBJ1-1; 9 nucleotides line up with TRBD1. CDR3 length: 14 residues. J was trimmed by 4 bases and V by 4 bases; bases with no gene match: 7. Germline V gene lookup returns CDR1 GTSNPN and CDR2 SVGIG (reference sequence).

This clone was seen more than once but under ten times. The chain has TRBV19 and TRBJ2-1, with D perhaps TRBD1 (6 bases). The CDR3 runs 15 residues. The germline V and J ends were trimmed by 3 bases and 7 bases, with 16 bases remaining between them. Per germline, CDR1 LNHDA and CDR2 SQIVND (reference sequence). CDR3: CASSMSTGLGNEQFF. The CDR3 bases are TGTGCCAGTAGTATGAGTACAGGGCTGGGGAATGAGCAGTTCTTC.